A selection of T cell receptor beta chains follows, all from one sample in a study of T cell responses to AZD1222 COVID-19 vaccine. The table came from immunoSEQ multiplex PCR; TCRdb's copy has only in-frame clones and leaves some out. The sample yields approximately 170,000 clones, more than 80% seen once. The specimen comprised peripheral blood, sampled on day 0 of AZD1222 vaccination. The receptors here all came from an adult in good health. Each CDR3 is given with its conserved first and last residue. The D gene is left open where the match is weak.

d_gene | j_gene | v_gene | CDR3nt | CDR3aa
TRBD1 | TRBJ1-3 | TRBV4-1 | TGCGCCAGCAGCCTGCGCCGGACAGGGGATAGGAGGTCTGGAAACACCATATATTTT | CASSLRRTGDRRSGNTIYF
NA | TRBJ2-1 | TRBV4-1 | TGCGCCAGCAGCCTGCCCTATACCGAGCAGTTCTTC | CASSLPYTEQFF
NA | TRBJ2-1 | TRBV18 | TGTGCCAGCTCACCACAATCCGGATCCGGGAATGAGCAGTTCTTC | CASSPQSGSGNEQFF
TRBD1 | TRBJ1-5 | TRBV9 | TGTGCCAGCAGCGTAGGAGGGGACAGGGGGCAGCCCCAGCATTTT | CASSVGGDRGQPQHF
NA | TRBJ2-1 | TRBV10-1 | TGCGCCAGCAGTATTCGGGATGAGCAGTTCTTC | CASSIRDEQFF
TRBD2 | TRBJ2-2 | TRBV9 | TGTGCCAGCAGCGTAGGAGTTAGCGGGAGGGCCAGCGCCGGGGAGCTGTTTTTT | CASSVGVSGRASAGELFF
TRBD2 | TRBJ2-3 | TRBV19 | TGTGCCAGTAGTGTACTAGCGGGAGGCCTCGATACGCAGTATTTT | CASSVLAGGLDTQYF
TRBD2 | TRBJ2-2 | TRBV5-1 | TGCGCCAGCAGCCTTCCGGGGGGGGCGAACACCGGGGAGCTGTTTTTT | CASSLPGGANTGELFF
TRBD1 | TRBJ2-2 | TRBV2 | TGTGCCAGCCAAGGACAGGGGGACACCGGGGAGCTGTTTTTT | CASQGQGDTGELFF
TRBD1 | TRBJ1-4 | TRBV15 | TGTGCCACCAGCAGAGAATTGGGACAGGGGCTTGCAACTAATGAAAAACTGTTTTTT | CATSRELGQGLATNEKLFF
NA | TRBJ1-1 | TRBV29-1 | TGCAGCGGATGGTCTCTGGGTGAAGCTTTCTTT | CSGWSLGEAFF
TRBD1 | TRBJ2-6 | TRBV5-1 | TGCGCCAGCAGATTGACAGGGTTTACGAGCCTCGGGGCCAACGTCCTGACTTTC | CASRLTGFTSLGANVLTF